This T cell receptor (beta chain) was recorded in a study of T cell responses to AZD1222 COVID-19 vaccine. Germline loops: CDR1 LGHDT, CDR2 YNNKEL (reference sequence). V was trimmed by 0 bases and J by 2 bases, leaving 5 bases between them. The CDR3 consists of 14 residues. Repertoires were generated with immunoSEQ multiplex PCR, while TCRdb's copy carries only in-frame clones and drops some. Among roughly 190,000 clones listed, approximately 94% were seen once. The sequence derives from an adult who received the MenACWY meningococcal vaccine as a control. Source: peripheral blood, taken 28 days after the second dose of the MenACWY control vaccine. V gene TRBV3-1 (or the pseudogene TRBV3-2) combines with J gene TRBJ2-1; D ambiguous. The CDR3 is CASSQEAAYNEQFF. The CDR3 DNA follows: TGTGCCAGCAGCCAAGAGGCGGCCTACAATGAGCAGTTCTTC.